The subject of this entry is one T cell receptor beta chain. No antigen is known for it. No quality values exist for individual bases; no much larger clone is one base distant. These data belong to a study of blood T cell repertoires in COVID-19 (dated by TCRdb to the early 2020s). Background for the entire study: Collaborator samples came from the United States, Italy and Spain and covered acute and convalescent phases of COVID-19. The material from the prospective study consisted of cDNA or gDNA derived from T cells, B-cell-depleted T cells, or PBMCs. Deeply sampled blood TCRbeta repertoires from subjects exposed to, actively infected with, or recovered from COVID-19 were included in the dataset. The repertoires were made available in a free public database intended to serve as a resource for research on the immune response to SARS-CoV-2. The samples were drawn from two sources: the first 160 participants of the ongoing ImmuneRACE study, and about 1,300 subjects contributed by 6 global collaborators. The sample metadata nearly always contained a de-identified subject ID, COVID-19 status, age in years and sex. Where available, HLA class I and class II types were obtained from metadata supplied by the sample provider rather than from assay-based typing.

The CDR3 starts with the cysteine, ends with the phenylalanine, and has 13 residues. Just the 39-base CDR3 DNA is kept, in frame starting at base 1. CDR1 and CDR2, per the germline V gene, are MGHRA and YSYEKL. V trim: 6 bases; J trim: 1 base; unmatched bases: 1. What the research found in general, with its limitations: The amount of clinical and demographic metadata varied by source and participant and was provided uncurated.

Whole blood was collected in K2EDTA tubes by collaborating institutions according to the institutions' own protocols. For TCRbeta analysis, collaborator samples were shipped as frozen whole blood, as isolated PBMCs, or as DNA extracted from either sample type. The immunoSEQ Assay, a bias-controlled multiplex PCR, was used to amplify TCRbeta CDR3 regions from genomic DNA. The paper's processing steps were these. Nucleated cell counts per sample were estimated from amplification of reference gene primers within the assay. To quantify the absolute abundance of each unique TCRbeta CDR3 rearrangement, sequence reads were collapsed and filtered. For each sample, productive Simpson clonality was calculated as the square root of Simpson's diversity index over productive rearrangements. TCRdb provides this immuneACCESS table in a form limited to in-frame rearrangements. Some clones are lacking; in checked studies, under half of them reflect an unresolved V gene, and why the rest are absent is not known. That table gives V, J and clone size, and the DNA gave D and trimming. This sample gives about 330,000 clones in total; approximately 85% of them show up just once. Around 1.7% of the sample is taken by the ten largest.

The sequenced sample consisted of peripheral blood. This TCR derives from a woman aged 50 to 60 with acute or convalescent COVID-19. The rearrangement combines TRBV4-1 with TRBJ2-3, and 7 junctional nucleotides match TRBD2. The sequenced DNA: TGCGCCAGCAGTCTAGCGGGCACAGATACGCAGTATTTT. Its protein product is CASSLAGTDTQYF.